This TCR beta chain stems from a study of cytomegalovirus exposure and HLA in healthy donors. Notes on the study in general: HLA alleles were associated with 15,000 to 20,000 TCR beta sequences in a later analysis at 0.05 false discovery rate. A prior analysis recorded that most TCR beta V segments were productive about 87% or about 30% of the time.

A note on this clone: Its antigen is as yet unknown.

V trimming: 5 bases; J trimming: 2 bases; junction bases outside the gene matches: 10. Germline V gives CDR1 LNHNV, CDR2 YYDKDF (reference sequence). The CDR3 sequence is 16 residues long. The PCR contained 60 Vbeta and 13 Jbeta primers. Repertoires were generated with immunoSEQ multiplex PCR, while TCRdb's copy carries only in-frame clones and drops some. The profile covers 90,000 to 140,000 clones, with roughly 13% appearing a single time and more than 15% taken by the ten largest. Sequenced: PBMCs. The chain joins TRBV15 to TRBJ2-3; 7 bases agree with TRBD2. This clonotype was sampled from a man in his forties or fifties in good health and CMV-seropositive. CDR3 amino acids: CATSPSTSSHTDTQYF. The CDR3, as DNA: TGTGCCACCAGCCCCTCGACTAGCAGCCACACAGATACGCAGTATTTT. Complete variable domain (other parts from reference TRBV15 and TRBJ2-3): DAMVIQNPRYQVTQFGKPVTLSCSQTLNHNVMYWYQQKSSQAPKLLFHYYDKDFNNEADTPDNFQSRRPNTSFCFLDIRSPGLGDTAMYLCATSPSTSSHTDTQYFGPGTRLTVL.